This T cell receptor beta chain came from a study of blood T cell repertoires in COVID-19. Whole-study context: Samples representing acute and convalescent COVID-19 were sourced from the United States, Italy and Spain. Sample material is recorded as cDNA or gDNA derived from T cells, B-cell-depleted T cells, or PBMCs.

As handled by the study authors: Researchers report that nucleated cell counts were estimated from reference gene primer amplification. The data were produced by immunoSEQ multiplex PCR, yet TCRdb's version contains in-frame clones alone and is incomplete. The V and J calls and the clone size are those of that table, but D and trimming were determined from the DNA. The table includes 100,000 or so clones, roughly 72% detected once. This clonotype originated in a man older than 75 with acute or convalescent COVID-19. The sample was peripheral blood.

The CDR3 reads CASSLIGDRLLEQYF. In DNA, the CDR3 is TGTGCCAGCAGTTTAATCGGGGACAGACTACTCGAGCAGTACTTC. The V and J genes are TRBV27 and TRBJ2-7, with 7 nucleotides matching TRBD1. Germline V lookup: CDR1 MNHEY, CDR2 SMNVEV (reference sequence). J was trimmed by 6 bases and V by 2 bases; bases with no gene match: 10. This CDR3 is built from 15 residues.